This T cell receptor (beta chain) stems from a study of OX40 agonist ivuxolimab in advanced cancers. Turning to the study itself: Patients received ivuxolimab, an intravenous treatment, every 2 weeks at 0.01 to 10 mg/kg. The dose-escalation cohort was roughly 84% male, with a mean age of about 60 years, ranging roughly 23 to 85. Study-wide results and limits: With doses of 0.1 to 3.0 mg/kg, CD4+ and CD8+ blood T cells had undergone clonal expansion by week 6.

After removal of 7 bases from V and 2 bases from J, the junction contained 3 bases not matched to a gene. The CDR3 runs 12 residues. Germline V CDR1 and CDR2: GTSNPN, SVGIG (reference sequence). Repertoires were generated with immunoSEQ multiplex PCR, while TCRdb's copy carries only in-frame clones and drops some. The sample comprises around 95,000 clones, 70% to 90% of which are singletons, and 0.16% rests with the top ten. Of note for this clone: The antigen remains unidentified.

Here the sequenced sample was CD4+ or CD8+ T cells sorted from blood, taken in a trial of the OX40 agonist ivuxolimab. This sequence was found in an adult with an advanced solid tumor such as melanoma, head and neck, liver or kidney cancer. The rearrangement joins TRBV30 to TRBJ1-2; 8 bases fit TRBD1. The CDR3, as DNA: TGTGCCTCCGGACAGGGAAACTATGGCTACACCTTC. This sequence encodes CASGQGNYGYTF.